This T cell receptor (beta chain) appears in the sequencing data of a study of blood T cell repertoires in COVID-19. Study-wide background: The United States, Italy and Spain were the sources of the acute and convalescent COVID-19 samples. Nucleic acid was either cDNA or gDNA, and it came from T cells, B-cell-depleted T cells, or PBMCs.

Authors' methods: From reference gene primer amplification, estimates of nucleated cell counts were derived. Profiled with immunoSEQ multiplex PCR; TCRdb holds only in-frame clones, not every one. The V and J calls and the clone size are those of that table, but D and trimming were determined from the DNA. The sample records about 56,000 clones, 89% being singletons. Germline CDR1 and CDR2: SGHTA and FQGNSA. Trimming left V 6 bases short and J 1 base short, with 9 bases between. CDR3 length: 14 amino acids. Sequencing was performed on peripheral blood. V is TRBV7-2 and J is TRBJ2-2; a weak D match, TRBD1 (5 bases). The sequence came from a human donor in a cohort sampled during active COVID-19. In nucleotides, the CDR3 is TGTGCCAGCAGGGGAACAGGGAACACCGGGGAGCTGTTTTTT. Its translation: CASRGTGNTGELFF.